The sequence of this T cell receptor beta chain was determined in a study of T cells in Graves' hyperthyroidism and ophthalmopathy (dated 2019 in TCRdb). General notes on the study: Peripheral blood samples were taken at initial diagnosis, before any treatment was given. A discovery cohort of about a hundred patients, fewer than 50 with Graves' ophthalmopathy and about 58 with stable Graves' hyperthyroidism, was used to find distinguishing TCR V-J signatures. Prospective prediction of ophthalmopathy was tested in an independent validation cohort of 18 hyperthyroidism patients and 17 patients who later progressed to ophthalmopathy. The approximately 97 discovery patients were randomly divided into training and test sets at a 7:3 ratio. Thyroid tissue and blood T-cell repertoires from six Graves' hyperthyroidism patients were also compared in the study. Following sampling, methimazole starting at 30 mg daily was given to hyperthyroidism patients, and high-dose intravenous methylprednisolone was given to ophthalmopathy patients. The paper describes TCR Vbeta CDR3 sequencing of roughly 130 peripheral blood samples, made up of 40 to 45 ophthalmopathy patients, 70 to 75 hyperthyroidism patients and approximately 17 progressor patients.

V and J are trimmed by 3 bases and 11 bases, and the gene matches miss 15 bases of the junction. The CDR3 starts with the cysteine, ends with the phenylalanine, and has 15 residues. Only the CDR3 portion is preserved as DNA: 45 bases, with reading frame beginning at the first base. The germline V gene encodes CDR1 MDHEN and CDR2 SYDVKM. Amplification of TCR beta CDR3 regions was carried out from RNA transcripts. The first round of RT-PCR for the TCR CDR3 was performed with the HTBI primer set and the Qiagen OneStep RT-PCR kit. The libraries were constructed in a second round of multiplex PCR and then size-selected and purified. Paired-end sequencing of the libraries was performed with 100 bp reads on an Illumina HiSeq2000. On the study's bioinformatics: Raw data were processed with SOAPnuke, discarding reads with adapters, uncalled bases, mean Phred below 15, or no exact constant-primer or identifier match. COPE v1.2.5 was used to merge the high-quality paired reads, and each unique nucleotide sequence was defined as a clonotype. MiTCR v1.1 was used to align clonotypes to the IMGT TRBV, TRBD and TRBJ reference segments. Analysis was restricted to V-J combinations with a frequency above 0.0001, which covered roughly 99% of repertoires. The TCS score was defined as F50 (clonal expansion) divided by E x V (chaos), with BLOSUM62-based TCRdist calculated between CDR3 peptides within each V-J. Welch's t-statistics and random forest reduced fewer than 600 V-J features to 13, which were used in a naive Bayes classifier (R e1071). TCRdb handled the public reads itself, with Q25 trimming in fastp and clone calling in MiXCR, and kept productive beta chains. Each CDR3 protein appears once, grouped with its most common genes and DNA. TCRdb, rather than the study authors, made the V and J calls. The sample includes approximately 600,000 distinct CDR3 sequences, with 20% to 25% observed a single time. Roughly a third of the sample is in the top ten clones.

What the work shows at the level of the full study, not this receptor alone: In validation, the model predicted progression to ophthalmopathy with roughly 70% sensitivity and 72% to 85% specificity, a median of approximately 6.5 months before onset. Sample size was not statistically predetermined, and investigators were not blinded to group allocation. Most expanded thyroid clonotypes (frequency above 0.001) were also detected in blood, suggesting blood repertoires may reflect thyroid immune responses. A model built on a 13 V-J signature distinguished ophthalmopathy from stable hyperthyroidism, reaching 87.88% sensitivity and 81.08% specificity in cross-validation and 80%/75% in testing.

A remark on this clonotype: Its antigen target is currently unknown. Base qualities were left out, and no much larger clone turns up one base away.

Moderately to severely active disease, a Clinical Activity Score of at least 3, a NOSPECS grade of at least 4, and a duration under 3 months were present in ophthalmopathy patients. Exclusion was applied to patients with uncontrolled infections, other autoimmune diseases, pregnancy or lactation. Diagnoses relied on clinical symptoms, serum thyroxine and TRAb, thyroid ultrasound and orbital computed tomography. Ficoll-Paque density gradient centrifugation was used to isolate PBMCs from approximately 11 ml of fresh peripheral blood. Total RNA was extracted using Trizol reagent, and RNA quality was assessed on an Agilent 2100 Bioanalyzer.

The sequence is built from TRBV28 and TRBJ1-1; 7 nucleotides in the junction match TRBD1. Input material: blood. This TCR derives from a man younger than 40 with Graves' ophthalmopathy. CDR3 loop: CASSFLGGLDHYAFF. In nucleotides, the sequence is TGTGCCAGCAGTTTTTTAGGGGGCCTAGACCACTACGCTTTCTTT.